Listed here are 29 T cell receptor beta chains from one sample, sequenced in a study of human T cells and chemical hapten exposure. TCRdb re-analysed the RACE reads in MiXCR, keeping a single row per CDR3 protein. The data contain about 77,000 distinct CDR3 sequences, over 6.5% of them singletons. Time point meaning: healthy volunteer bleed at 6 weeks. The authors extracted total RNA from unfractionated whole blood. Sequenced material: whole blood. Receptors originate from a female donor in good health. Some clones in this sample may be carry-over from other donors' samples.

Ten or more counts support this clonotype. The rearrangement uses TRBV6-6 and TRBJ2-6; 11 positions agree with TRBD2. From germline, CDR1 is MNHNY and CDR2 SVGAGI (reference sequence). V lost 1 base and J lost 0; bases outside the gene matches: 5. This CDR3 contains 19 residues. The CDR3 sequence: CASSYLLAGGLSGANVLTF. For the CDR3, the DNA is TGTGCCAGCAGTTACTTGTTAGCGGGGGGGCTCTCTGGGGCCAACGTCCTGACTTTC.

This clonotype showed up just a few times. V and J are TRBV4-1 and TRBJ2-7; TRBD1 matches at 8 bases. Trimming at V came to 2 bases and at J to 2 bases, leaving 11 bases not matched to a gene. The CDR3 runs 17 residues. The germline V gene has CDR1 MGHRA and CDR2 YSYEKL. As DNA, the CDR3 is TGCGCCAGCAGCCAACCTGCTCTGACAGGGGTACCCTACGAGCAGTACTTC. Translation gives CASSQPALTGVPYEQYF.

The chain carries TRBV20-1 and TRBJ1-2, with a possible D match to TRBD1 (6 bases). The CDR3 length is 14 residues. CDR1 DFQATT and CDR2 SNEGSKA come from the germline V gene (reference sequence). The CDR3 nucleotides read TGCAGCGCCCAATCCGGGGGGCAGAACTATGGCTACACCTTC. Amino acid sequence: CSAQSGGQNYGYTF.

This rearrangement joins TRBV7-8 to TRBJ2-1; D gene ambiguous. V lost 5 bases and J 4 bases, leaving 9 bases between the germline ends. Germline V CDR1 and CDR2: SGHVS, FQNEAQ. CDR3 size: 13 residues. The CDR3 DNA sequence: TGTGCCAGCAGCGCACCAAAATACAATGAGCAGTTCTTC. It codes for CASSAPKYNEQFF. Supplemented by reference TRBV7-8 and TRBJ2-1, the full variable domain reads GAGVSQSPRYKVAKRGQDVALRCDPISGHVSLFWYQQALGQGPEFLTYFQNEAQLDKSGLPSDRFFAERPEGSVSTLKIQRTQQEDSAVYLCASSAPKYNEQFFGPGTRLTVL.

This clonotype was observed a few times. The chain combines TRBV4-3 with TRBJ1-1; no reliable D call. Between the trimmed V and J ends, which lost 0 bases and 1 base, there was a span of 6 bases. CDR1 is LGHNA, CDR2 YSLEER, per germline. This CDR3 spans 14 amino acids. The CDR3 coding sequence is TGCGCCAGCAGCCAAGAGTACTCGAACACTGAAGCTTTCTTT. This gives the protein CASSQEYSNTEAFF.

This clonotype was counted at least ten times. The chain couples TRBV21-1 to TRBJ2-7; TRBD1 is the table's D call and was not checked against the DNA. TRBV21-1 is recorded as a pseudogene. The CDR3 sequence is 15 residues long. CDR3 in DNA: TGTGCCAGCAGCAATGGGGACAGGGTCGGGGACGAGCAGTACTTC. Encoded protein: CASSNGDRVGDEQYF.

This clonotype was counted only a few times. V is TRBV7-2 and J is TRBJ2-5, with D possibly TRBD1 on 7 matching bases. V gave up 5 bases and J gave up 1 base, with 11 bases separating them. The CDR3 totals 14 residues. Germline loops: CDR1 SGHTA, CDR2 FQGNSA. The CDR3 here is CASSPRGAQETQYF. As DNA, the CDR3 is TGTGCCAGCAGCCCCAGGGGGGCCCAAGAGACCCAGTACTTC.

This clonotype has more than one count but fewer than ten. The genes are TRBV30 and TRBJ2-7, with D possibly TRBD2 on 6 matching bases. Germline V gene lookup returns CDR1 GTSNPN and CDR2 SVGIG (reference sequence). The length of the CDR3 is 14 residues. The V and J ends lost 4 bases and 2 bases respectively, with 15 bases between them. The CDR3 DNA reads TGTGCCTGGATACCTAAGTCGGGGGCCTACGAGCAGTACTTC. Its translation: CAWIPKSGAYEQYF. Complete variable domain (other parts from reference TRBV30 and TRBJ2-7): SQTIHQWPATLVQPVGSPLSLECTVEGTSNPNLYWYRQAAGRGLQLLFYSVGIGQISSEVPQNLSASRPQDRQFILSSKKLLLSDSGFYLCAWIPKSGAYEQYFGPGTRLTVT.

This clonotype was seen more than once but under ten times. The chain links TRBV5-4 to TRBJ2-1, with a weak D call TRBD2 (5 bases). Trimming cost V 5 bases and J 2 bases, with 20 bases left between them. CDR1 SGHNT and CDR2 YYREEE come from the germline V gene (reference sequence). The CDR3 covers 17 residues. CDR3: CASRSGILPGTYNEQFF. The DNA for the CDR3 is TGTGCCAGCAGATCCGGGATACTCCCCGGGACCTACAATGAGCAGTTCTTC.

Only a few counts were recorded for this clonotype. The rearrangement joins TRBV3-1 to TRBJ2-2, with 11 bases fitting TRBD1. The CDR3 consists of 17 residues. The junction had 8 bases not matched to a gene; V was cut back by 3 bases and J by 5 bases. From germline, CDR1 is LGHDT and CDR2 YNNKEL (reference sequence). In nucleotides, the CDR3 is TGTGCCAGCAGCCATCCAAGGACAGGGGGCTGTACCGGGGAGCTGTTTTTT. Encoded protein: CASSHPRTGGCTGELFF.

This clonotype came up many times. This chain joins TRBV27 and TRBJ1-6, with a tentative D call TRBD1 (6 bases). The CDR3 covers 14 residues. Trimming left V 7 bases short and J 9 bases short, with 16 bases between. CDR1 MNHEY and CDR2 SMNVEV come from the germline V gene (reference sequence). The CDR3 region is CASTIQGHGSPLHF. Written as DNA, the CDR3 is TGTGCCAGCACCATACAGGGCCATGGTTCACCCCTCCACTTT.

This clonotype was counted a single time. The junction departs from germline at one end; a sequencing error may be responsible. J is TRBJ1-1 and V is TRBV12-3 or TRBV12-4; D remains ambiguous. The CDR3 loop spans 13 amino acids. CDR3 amino acids: CTSSLAVGTEAFF. For the CDR3, the DNA is TGTACCAGCAGTTTAGCGGTGGGCACTGAAGCTTTCTTT.

This clonotype was observed many times. The V call is TRBV5-1, the J call TRBJ2-7; D may be TRBD1 (6 bases). The CDR3 extends over 15 amino acids. V lost 0 bases to trimming and J lost 7 bases, with 17 bases between them. CDR1 SGHRS and CDR2 YFSETQ come from the germline V gene. CDR3 sequence: CASSLDGGSIEEQYF. The CDR3 nucleotides are TGCGCCAGCAGCTTGGATGGGGGCTCTATTGAAGAGCAGTACTTC. The full variable domain, with the rest looked up from reference TRBV5-1 and TRBJ2-7, is KAGVTQTPRYLIKTRGQQVTLSCSPISGHRSVSWYQQTPGQGLQFLFEYFSETQRNKGNFPGRFSGRQFSNSRSEMNVSTLELGDSALYLCASSLDGGSIEEQYFGPGTRLTVT.

This clonotype was detected ten times or more. The V call is TRBV18, the J call TRBJ1-1; 8 nucleotides match TRBD1. Looked up from germline, CDR1 is KGHSH and CDR2 is LQKENI. The trim removed 2 bases at V and 4 bases at J, leaving 6 bases unmatched. The CDR3 has 15 residues. The CDR3, as DNA: TGTGCCAGCTCACCAACTACAGGGGGGGGCACTGAAGCTTTCTTT. Protein product: CASSPTTGGGTEAFF.

This clonotype has a handful of counts. The chain recombines TRBV9 with TRBJ1-2; D perhaps matches TRBD1 (5 bases). There are 15 residues in the CDR3. CDR1 SGDLS and CDR2 YYNGEE come from the germline V gene. Trimming stripped 1 base from V and 2 bases from J, with 12 bases between. This chain's CDR3 is CASSVLAGENYGYTF. The CDR3 DNA reads TGTGCCAGCAGCGTATTAGCGGGGGAGAACTATGGCTACACCTTC.

This chain links TRBV25-1 with TRBJ2-5; the D gene could be TRBD1 or TRBD2 (6 bases each). Between the trimmed V and J ends, which lost 0 bases and 2 bases, there was a span of 10 bases. The CDR3 has 15 residues. CDR1 is MGHDK and CDR2 is SYGVNS in the germline V gene. CDR3 DNA sequence: TGTGCCAGCAGTGAATACGGGGGCCAGCAAGAGACCCAGTACTTC. Amino acids: CASSEYGGQQETQYF.

The J gene is TRBJ2-5, the V gene TRBV9; TRBD1 might be the D (6 bases). There are 15 residues in the CDR3. The germline V and J ends were trimmed by 3 bases and 4 bases, with 16 bases remaining between them. Germline V gene data show CDR1 as SGDLS and CDR2 as YYNGEE. This chain's CDR3 is CASSGSGVSGETQYF. In nucleotides, the CDR3 is TGTGCCAGCAGCGGATCAGGGGTGTCGGGAGAGACCCAGTACTTC.

V is TRBV28 and J is TRBJ1-1; D gene unclear. CDR3 length equals 13 residues. V was pared by 7 bases and J by 4 bases, with 13 bases between. Germline V gene lookup returns CDR1 MDHEN and CDR2 SYDVKM. In nucleotides, the CDR3 is TGTGCCAGCAACTTGGAGGCGGGCACTGAAGCTTTCTTT. This translates into CASNLEAGTEAFF.

This clonotype was counted at least ten times. The chain recombines TRBV3-1 with TRBJ2-1; 8 positions agree with TRBD2. The CDR3 is 11 residues long. Germline V lookup: CDR1 LGHDT, CDR2 YNNKEL (reference sequence). With 6 bases clipped from V and 10 bases from J, the junction kept 2 bases outside the gene matches. The CDR3 is CASRTGGEQFF. In DNA form, the CDR3 reads TGTGCCAGCAGGACGGGGGGGGAGCAGTTCTTC.

The chain links TRBV18 to TRBJ2-7; D uncertain. The length of the CDR3 is 13 residues. V was shortened by 0 bases and J by 2 bases, with 5 bases between the two germline ends. Germline V gives CDR1 KGHSH, CDR2 LQKENI. Written as DNA, the CDR3 is TGTGCCAGCTCACCACCTGAAGCCTACGAGCAGTACTTC. This sequence encodes CASSPPEAYEQYF. Drawing the rest from reference TRBV18 and TRBJ2-7, the complete variable domain is NAGVMQNPRHLVRRRGQEARLRCSPMKGHSHVYWYRQLPEEGLKFMVYLQKENIIDESGMPKERFSAEFPKEGPSILRIQQVVRGDSAAYFCASSPPEAYEQYFGPGTRLTVT.

This clonotype came up many times. This rearrangement joins TRBV4-2 to TRBJ1-4; D is possibly TRBD1 (6 bases). Germline CDR1 and CDR2: LGHNA and YNFKEQ. The CDR3 length is 15 residues. V dropped 0 bases and J dropped 6 bases, with 11 bases sitting between them. CDR3 DNA: TGTGCCAGCAGCCAAGATATACAGGGAGATGAAAAACTGTTTTTT. This translates into CASSQDIQGDEKLFF.

This chain connects TRBV10-3 to TRBJ2-7; 9 bases line up with TRBD2. The CDR3 is 15 residues long. Looked up from germline, CDR1 is ENHRY and CDR2 is SYGVKD. The junction had 11 bases not matched to a gene; V was cut back by 4 bases and J by 7 bases. The CDR3 reads CAISALAGGPGEQYF. In nucleotides, the CDR3 is TGTGCCATCAGTGCGCTGGCGGGGGGGCCGGGGGAGCAGTACTTC.

In its sample, this clonotype was seen many times. The chain recombines TRBV9 with TRBJ1-2, with a weak D call TRBD1 (5 bases). This CDR3 contains 14 residues. Germline values: CDR1 SGDLS, CDR2 YYNGEE. Between the trimmed V and J ends, which lost 4 bases and 5 bases, there was a span of 15 bases. CDR3 in amino acids: CASSSSSGGYGYTF. Here the CDR3 DNA reads TGTGCCAGCAGCTCAAGCTCGGGGGGATATGGCTACACCTTC. The whole variable domain, remainder taken from reference TRBV9 and TRBJ1-2, is DSGVTQTPKHLITATGQRVTLRCSPRSGDLSVYWYQQSLDQGLQFLIQYYNGEERAKGNILERFSAQQFPDLHSELNLSSLELGDSALYFCASSSSSGGYGYTFGSGTRLTVV.

A few counts support this clonotype. The gene calls are TRBV7-9 and TRBJ2-2; 7 bases match TRBD2. The V gene end was trimmed by 8 bases and the J gene end by 4 bases; junction bases not matched to a gene: 10. Germline CDR1 reads SEHNR; CDR2 reads FQNEAQ (reference sequence). The CDR3 has 15 amino acids. CDR3 in amino acids: CASSVASGVTGELFF. CDR3 DNA sequence: TGTGCCAGCTCAGTCGCCAGCGGGGTCACCGGGGAGCTGTTTTTT.

The chain uses TRBV6-5 and TRBJ1-6; D gene ambiguous. V was pared by 3 bases and J by 1 base, with 19 bases between. There are 19 residues in the CDR3. CDR1 is MNHEY, CDR2 SVGAGI, per germline. Here the CDR3 reads CASSYYSPGRLSYNSPLHF. DNA of the CDR3: TGTGCCAGCAGTTATTATTCGCCAGGACGCTTATCCTATAATTCACCCCTCCACTTT.

The V gene is TRBV7-2, the J gene TRBJ1-6; D uncertain. The CDR3 is 12 amino acids. V was trimmed by 4 bases and J by 6 bases, leaving 4 bases between them. Germline V gives CDR1 SGHTA, CDR2 FQGNSA. The CDR3 sequence: CASSSPNSPLHF. In DNA form, the CDR3 reads TGTGCCAGCAGCTCGCCTAATTCACCCCTCCACTTT.

The rearrangement links TRBV6-2 or TRBV6-3 to TRBJ2-3; 7 bases are shared with TRBD2. The CDR3 runs 18 residues. Trimming at V came to 5 bases and at J to 0 bases, leaving 14 bases not matched to a gene. From germline, CDR1 is MNHEY and CDR2 SVGEGT. The CDR3 protein is CASSMTKIAGSSTDTQYF. The CDR3 coding sequence is TGTGCCAGCAGTATGACGAAGATAGCGGGTTCTAGCACAGATACGCAGTATTTT.

This clonotype has a handful of counts. The junction differs from germline at one of its ends, possibly a read error. The rearrangement uses TRBV20-1 and TRBJ1-2; TRBD1 aligns across 7 bases. This CDR3 has 14 amino acids. Looked up from germline, CDR1 is DFQATT and CDR2 is SNEGSKA (reference sequence). CDR3 sequence: CSARETGIGYGYTF. The CDR3 region has the DNA TGCAGTGCGAGAGAGACAGGGATAGGCTATGGCTACACCTTC.

This clonotype appeared many times. The V call is TRBV7-9, the J call TRBJ2-1; D is uncertain. Germline V lookup: CDR1 SEHNR, CDR2 FQNEAQ (reference sequence). Trimming stripped 3 bases from V and 0 bases from J, with 12 bases between. This CDR3 is built from 16 residues. In DNA, the CDR3 is TGTGCCAGCAGCTTGCTCGCGTGGAGCTCCTACAATGAGCAGTTCTTC. Translating it yields CASSLLAWSSYNEQFF.